Below are 10 T cell receptor beta chains sequenced from a single sample in a study of blood T cells in healthy people across ages. Combining a sample-barcoded 5' primer with a J-beta primer mix, a second PCR ran for about 6 to 11 cycles. TCRdb independently ran MiXCR on the 5' RACE reads; one entry per CDR3 protein. In the table there are approximately 880,000 distinct CDR3 sequences, around 48% of which are singletons. Material: blood. Receptors originate from a young man in good health.

The chain links TRBV11-3 to TRBJ2-1; D ambiguous. Looked up from germline, CDR1 is SGHNT and CDR2 is YENEEA. Trimming stripped 6 bases from V and 5 bases from J, with 11 bases between. The CDR3 consists of 13 residues. CDR3 sequence: CASSQRLDNEQFF. In nucleotides, the CDR3 is TGTGCCAGCAGTCAAAGGTTAGACAATGAGCAGTTCTTC.

This rearrangement joins TRBV7-2 to TRBJ2-1; D gene uncertain. In germline, CDR1 is SGHTA, CDR2 FQGNSA. The V end lost 2 bases, the J end lost 7 bases, and 6 bases lay between the germline ends. The CDR3 extends over 12 amino acids. The CDR3 loop reads CASSLFQNEQFF. The CDR3 nucleotides are TGTGCCAGCAGCTTATTTCAGAATGAGCAGTTCTTC.

V gene TRBV5-8 combines with J gene TRBJ1-1, with TRBD1 as a possible D gene (6 bases). The CDR3 consists of 15 residues. The ends were cut back, 0 bases at V and 8 bases at J, with 17 bases in the middle. Germline-derived CDR1 and CDR2 are SGHTS and YDEGEE. As DNA, the CDR3 is TGTGCCAGCAGCTTGGCTGGGGGCGCTGGGGTGGAAGCTTTCTTT. Encoded protein: CASSLAGGAGVEAFF. Together with reference TRBV5-8 and TRBJ1-1, the CDR3 gives the full variable domain: EAGVTQSPTHLIKTRGQQATLRCSPISGHTSVYWYQQALGLGLQFLLWYDEGEERNRGNFPPRFSGRQFPNYSSELNVNALELEDSALYLCASSLAGGAGVEAFFGQGTRLTVV.

A word on this clonotype: One end of the junction does not line up with germline, which may come from a read error. This chain joins TRBV11-3 and TRBJ2-1; 10 bases are shared with TRBD2. The CDR3 contains 17 residues. The germline V gene encodes CDR1 SGHNT and CDR2 YENEEA. The CDR3 DNA sequence: TGTGCCAGCAACTTAGTGAGCGGGGGGGCAACCCACAATGAGCAGTTCTTC. Encoded protein: CASNLVSGGATHNEQFF.

The gene calls are TRBV5-1 and TRBJ2-7, with D perhaps TRBD1 or TRBD2 (5 bases each). The V gene's germline CDR1 is SGHRS and CDR2 YFSETQ. Trimming shortened V by 0 bases and J by 2 bases, and 21 bases separated the two germline ends. The CDR3 is 18 residues long. CDR3 sequence: CASSLEGWGKPITYEQYF. The CDR3 coding sequence is TGCGCCAGCAGCTTGGAAGGTTGGGGGAAGCCAATTACCTACGAGCAGTACTTC.

This clonotype was picked up a small number of times. This chain uses TRBV29-1 with TRBJ2-5; D gene ambiguous. The J call may be incorrect, as the DNA end agrees better with TRBJ2-7. Germline CDR1 is SQVTM and CDR2 is ANQGSEA. The CDR3 is 12 amino acids. The CDR3 sequence is CSVEALGYEQYF. The CDR3 region has the DNA TGCAGCGTTGAAGCCCTTGGTTACGAGCAGTACTTC.

As regards this clonotype: One junction end disagrees with the germline gene, perhaps due to a read error. The genes are TRBV7-2 and TRBJ2-7, with D possibly being TRBD1 or TRBD2 (5 bases each). Germline V CDR1 and CDR2: SGHTA, FQGNSA. This CDR3 is 16 amino acids long. This CDR3 is CASGLGLGVDAYEQYF. For the CDR3, the DNA is TGTGCCAGCGGCTTAGGTTTGGGGGTAGACGCCTACGAGCAGTACTTC. Filled out from reference TRBV7-2 and TRBJ2-7, the complete variable domain reads GAGVSQSPSNKVTEKGKDVELRCDPISGHTALYWYRQSLGQGLEFLIYFQGNSAPDKSGLPSDRFSAERTGGSVSTLTIQRTQQEDSAVYLCASGLGLGVDAYEQYFGPGTRLTVT.

V and J are TRBV12-3 or TRBV12-4 and TRBJ1-2; D remains unclear. There are 15 residues in the CDR3. Trimming took 4 bases from V and 7 from J, leaving 19 bases between them. For the CDR3, the DNA is TGTGCCAGCAGTTCACCGGGCAGGTTACAAGGTGGCTACACCTTC. Its protein product is CASSSPGRLQGGYTF.

The chain carries TRBV11-2 and TRBJ2-4; D gene uncertain. The J call is uncertain, as TRBJ2-7 better fits the DNA end. Germline V gene lookup returns CDR1 SGHAT and CDR2 FQNNGV. The CDR3 runs to 15 residues. For the CDR3, the DNA is TGTGCCAGCAGCTTAGAGGCCAGGCCGACCTACGAGCAGTACTTC. Its translation is CASSLEARPTYEQYF.

Ten or more counts support this clonotype. This chain connects TRBV20-1 to TRBJ1-4; no reliable D call. V gave up 3 bases and J gave up 8 bases, with 10 bases separating them. This CDR3 has 12 amino acids. Germline V CDR1 and CDR2: DFQATT, SNEGSKA (reference sequence). CDR3 in DNA: TGCAGTGCTAGTACCTCAGCGGAAAAACTGTTTTTT. It specifies CSASTSAEKLFF.